The entry that follows covers one TCR beta chain sequence. The source of the sample is a study of shared clonotypes between healthy human individuals. TCRdb's copy holds only in-frame clones and misses some; the assay was immunoSEQ multiplex PCR. This sample has roughly 570,000 clones, with 95% to 98% found just once. The CDR3 runs 17 residues. Germline V gene sequence: CDR1 MDHEN, CDR2 SYDVKM. Trimming left V 3 bases short and J 3 bases short, with 15 bases between. Naive CD8 isolation took CD45RO-negative cells positively selected for CCR7 and excluded terminally differentiated effector memory CD45RA+ cells. Donors comprised only Caucasian adults living in Nashville, Tennessee.

This sequence originates from a man younger than 40 in good health. The specimen sequenced was naive CD8+ T cells sorted from blood. The chain recombines TRBV28 with TRBJ2-6; possible D gene TRBD2, 5 bases. The CDR3 loop is CASSLGVEWNGANVLTF. The CDR3 coding sequence is TGTGCCAGCAGTTTGGGAGTCGAGTGGAATGGGGCCAACGTCCTGACTTTC.